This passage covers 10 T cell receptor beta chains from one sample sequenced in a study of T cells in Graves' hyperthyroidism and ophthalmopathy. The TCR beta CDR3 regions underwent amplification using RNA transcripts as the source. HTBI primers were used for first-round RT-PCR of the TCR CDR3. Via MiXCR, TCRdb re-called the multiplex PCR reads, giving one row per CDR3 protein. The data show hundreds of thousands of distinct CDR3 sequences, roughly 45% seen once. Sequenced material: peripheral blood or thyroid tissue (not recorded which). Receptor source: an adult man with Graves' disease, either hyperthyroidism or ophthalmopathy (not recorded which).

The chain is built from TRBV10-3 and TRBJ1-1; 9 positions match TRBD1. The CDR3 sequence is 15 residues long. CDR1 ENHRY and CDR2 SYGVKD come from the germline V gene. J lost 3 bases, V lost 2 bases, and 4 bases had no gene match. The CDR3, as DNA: TGTGCCATCAGTGAGCTAAGGACAGGGGACACTGAAGCTTTCTTT. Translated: CAISELRTGDTEAFF.

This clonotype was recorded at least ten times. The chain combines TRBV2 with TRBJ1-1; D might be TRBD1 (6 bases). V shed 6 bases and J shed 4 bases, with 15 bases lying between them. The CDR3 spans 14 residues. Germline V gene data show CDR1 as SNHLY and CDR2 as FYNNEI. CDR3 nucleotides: TGTGCCAGCAGCAGGACAGTGTCGGTCACTGAAGCTTTCTTT. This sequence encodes CASSRTVSVTEAFF.

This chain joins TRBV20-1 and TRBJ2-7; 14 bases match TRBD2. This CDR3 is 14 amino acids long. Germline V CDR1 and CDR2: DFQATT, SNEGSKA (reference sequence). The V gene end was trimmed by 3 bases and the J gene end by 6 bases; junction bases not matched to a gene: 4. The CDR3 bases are TGCAGTGCTAGGGGACTAGCGGGAGTTGGCGAGCAGTACTTC. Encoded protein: CSARGLAGVGEQYF.

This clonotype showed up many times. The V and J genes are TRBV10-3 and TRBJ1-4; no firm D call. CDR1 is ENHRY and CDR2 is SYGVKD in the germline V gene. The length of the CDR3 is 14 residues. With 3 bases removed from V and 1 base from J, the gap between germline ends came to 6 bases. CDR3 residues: CAISEQLTNEKLFF. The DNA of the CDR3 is TGTGCCATCAGTGAACAGCTAACTAATGAAAAACTGTTTTTT.

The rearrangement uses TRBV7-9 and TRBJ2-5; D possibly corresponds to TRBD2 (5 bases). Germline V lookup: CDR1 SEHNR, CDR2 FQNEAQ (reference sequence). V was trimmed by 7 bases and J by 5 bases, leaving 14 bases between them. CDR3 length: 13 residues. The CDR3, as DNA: TGTGCCAGCACCCTGAGGGCGGCGGAGACCCAGTACTTC. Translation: CASTLRAAETQYF.

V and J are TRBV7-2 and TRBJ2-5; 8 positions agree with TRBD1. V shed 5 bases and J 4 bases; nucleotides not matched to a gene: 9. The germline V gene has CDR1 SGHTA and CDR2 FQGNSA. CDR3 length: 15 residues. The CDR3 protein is CASSVRTGTGETQYF. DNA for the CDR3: TGTGCCAGCAGCGTTAGGACCGGGACAGGAGAGACCCAGTACTTC.

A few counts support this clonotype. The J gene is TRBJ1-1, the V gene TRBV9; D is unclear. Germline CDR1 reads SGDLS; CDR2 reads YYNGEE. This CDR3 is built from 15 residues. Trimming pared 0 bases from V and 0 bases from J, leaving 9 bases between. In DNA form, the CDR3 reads TGTGCCAGCAGCGTAGGGGCCTGGATGAACACTGAAGCTTTCTTT. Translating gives CASSVGAWMNTEAFF.

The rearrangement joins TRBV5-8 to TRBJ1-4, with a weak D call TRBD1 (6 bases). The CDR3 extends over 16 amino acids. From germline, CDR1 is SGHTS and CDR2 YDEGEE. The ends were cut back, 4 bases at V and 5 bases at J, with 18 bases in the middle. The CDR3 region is CASSPGDTSSNEKLFF. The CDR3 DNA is TGTGCCAGCAGCCCCGGGGACACCTCCTCGAATGAAAAACTGTTTTTT. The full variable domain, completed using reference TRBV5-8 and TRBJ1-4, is EAGVTQSPTHLIKTRGQQATLRCSPISGHTSVYWYQQALGLGLQFLLWYDEGEERNRGNFPPRFSGRQFPNYSSELNVNALELEDSALYLCASSPGDTSSNEKLFFGSGTQLSVL.

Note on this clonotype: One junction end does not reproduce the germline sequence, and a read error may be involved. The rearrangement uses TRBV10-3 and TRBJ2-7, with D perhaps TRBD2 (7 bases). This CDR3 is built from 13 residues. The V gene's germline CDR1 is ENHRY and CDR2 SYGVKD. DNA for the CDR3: TGTGCCATCAGGGGGGGGCTTCCCTACGAGCGGTACTTC. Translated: CAIRGGLPYERYF.

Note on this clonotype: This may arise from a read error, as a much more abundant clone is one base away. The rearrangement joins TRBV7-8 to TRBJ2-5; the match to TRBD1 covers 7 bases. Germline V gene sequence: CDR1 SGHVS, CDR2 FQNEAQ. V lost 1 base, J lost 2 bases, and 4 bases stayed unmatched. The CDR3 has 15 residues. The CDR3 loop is CASSLVGQVQETQYF. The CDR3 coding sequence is TGTGCCAGCAGCTTAGTCGGACAGGTTCAAGAGACCCAGTACTTC.